Listed below are T cell receptor beta chains from one sample, sequenced in a study of cytomegalovirus exposure and HLA in healthy donors. The table came from immunoSEQ multiplex PCR; TCRdb's copy has only in-frame clones and leaves some out. The repertoire holds approximately 120,000 clones, 95% to 96% seen once, with about 1.7% in the top ten. Sequencing was carried out using PBMCs. The source is a man younger than 35 in good health and CMV-seronegative. Each CDR3 is given with its conserved first and last residue. The order of the fields is J gene, D gene, V gene, clone size, CDR3 length, CDR3 protein, CDR3 DNA. The D gene is left open where the match is weak. Rows give clone size only sometimes, using once, few, many, or a class for an expanded clone.

TRBJ1-5 | TRBD1 | TRBV7-8 | NA | 16 | CASSLTDRVGNQPQHF | TGTGCCAGCAGCTTAACTGACAGGGTAGGCAATCAGCCCCAGCATTTT
TRBJ2-3 | NA | TRBV7-2 | NA | 13 | CASSPNREDTQYF | TGTGCCAGCAGCCCAAACAGGGAAGATACGCAGTATTTT
TRBJ2-1 | TRBD1 | TRBV5-1 | NA | 13 | CASSPDRVDEQFF | TGCGCCAGCAGTCCCGACAGGGTCGATGAGCAGTTCTTC
TRBJ2-1 | TRBD2 | TRBV6-6 | NA | 15 | CASTEGQAGAGEQFF | TGTGCCAGCACCGAGGGGCAAGCGGGAGCGGGAGAGCAGTTCTTC
TRBJ2-7 | NA | TRBV7-2 | NA | 13 | CASSFALSYEQYF | TGTGCCAGCAGCTTCGCCCTAAGCTACGAGCAGTACTTC
TRBJ2-7 | NA | TRBV18 | once | 14 | CASSPRGKPYEQYF | TGTGCCAGCTCACCACGAGGAAAACCCTACGAGCAGTACTTC
TRBJ2-7 | NA | TRBV7-2 | NA | 15 | CASSLSPGSVYEQYF | TGTGCCAGCAGCTTATCCCCGGGTTCAGTCTACGAGCAGTACTTC
TRBJ2-6 | TRBD1 | TRBV7-9 | NA | 17 | CASSLGTGSSGANVLTF | TGTGCCAGCAGCTTGGGGACAGGGAGCTCTGGGGCCAACGTCCTGACTTTC
TRBJ2-7 | NA | TRBV25-1 | NA | 13 | CASSVLSGEEQYF | TGTGCCAGCAGTGTCCTCTCGGGGGAAGAGCAGTACTTC
TRBJ1-2 | NA | TRBV6-5 | NA | 13 | CASSYGAYYGYTF | TGTGCCAGCAGTTACGGAGCTTACTATGGCTACACCTTC
TRBJ1-1 | NA | TRBV30 | NA | 14 | CAWSVWGVNTEAFF | TGTGCCTGGAGTGTTTGGGGGGTGAACACTGAAGCTTTCTTT
TRBJ2-3 | TRBD1 | TRBV7-9 | once | 15 | CASSLTGTGPDTQYF | TGTGCCAGCAGTTTGACCGGGACAGGGCCAGATACGCAGTATTTT
TRBJ1-4 | NA | TRBV7-9 | NA | 14 | CASSSGLDPEKLFF | TGTGCCAGCAGCTCGGGACTAGACCCTGAAAAACTGTTTTTT
TRBJ1-2 | NA | TRBV27 | once | 16 | CASSLNRHGTNYGYTF | TGTGCCAGCAGTTTAAACAGGCATGGAACTAACTATGGCTACACCTTC
TRBJ1-1 | NA | TRBV25-1 | NA | 13 | CASSVYGGTEAFF | TGTGCCAGCAGTGTTTACGGGGGCACTGAAGCTTTCTTT
TRBJ1-3 | NA | TRBV30 | NA | 19 | CAWSDKAWAWGGSGNTIYF | TGTGCCTGGAGTGATAAGGCCTGGGCGTGGGGCGGCTCTGGAAACACCATATATTTT
TRBJ2-3 | TRBD2 | TRBV14 | NA | 15 | CASSRRGEGTDTQYF | TGTGCCAGCAGTCGCCGGGGGGAGGGGACAGATACGCAGTATTTT
TRBJ2-3 | NA | TRBV6-6 | NA | 13 | CASSYSGTDTQYF | TGTGCCAGCAGTTACTCCGGCACAGATACGCAGTATTTT
TRBJ2-2 | TRBD2 | TRBV27 | few | 14 | CASQAGVLTGELFF | TGTGCCTCCCAAGCGGGAGTTCTGACCGGGGAGCTGTTTTTT
TRBJ2-3 | TRBD2 | TRBV7-3 | NA | 16 | CASSSGLAGGTDTQYF | TGTGCCAGCAGCTCCGGACTAGCGGGAGGAACAGATACGCAGTATTTT
TRBJ2-7 | TRBD2 | TRBV5-1 | NA | 16 | CASSLGGLAGTYEQYF | TGCGCCAGCAGCTTGGGGGGACTAGCGGGAACCTACGAGCAGTACTTC
TRBJ2-1 | TRBD2 | TRBV7-1 | NA | 17 | CASSLEASGRSYNEQFF | TGTGCCAGCAGCTTAGAGGCTAGCGGTCGCTCCTACAATGAGCAGTTCTTC
TRBJ2-3 | NA | TRBV27 | NA | 12 | CASSSVTDTQYF | TGTGCCAGCAGTTCCGTCACAGATACGCAGTATTTT
TRBJ2-7 | NA | TRBV27 | NA | 15 | CASSLGGRSTYEQYF | TGTGCCAGCAGTTTAGGGGGCAGGTCTACCTACGAGCAGTACTTC
TRBJ2-1 | NA | TRBV9 | NA | 16 | CASSAPTEASYNEQFF | TGTGCCAGCAGCGCACCGACAGAAGCGTCCTACAATGAGCAGTTCTTC
TRBJ2-1 | NA | TRBV25-1 | NA | 12 | CASKGVYNEQFF | TGTGCCAGCAAGGGGGTTTACAATGAGCAGTTCTTC
TRBJ2-7 | NA | TRBV7-3 | NA | 17 | CASGLLRGTSISYEQYF | TGTGCCAGTGGGTTGCTCAGGGGCACCAGTATTTCCTACGAGCAGTACTTC
TRBJ2-7 | NA | TRBV27 | NA | 18 | CASSPTGPLERESHEQYF | TGTGCCAGCAGCCCGACAGGGCCCTTAGAGCGGGAGTCCCACGAGCAGTACTTC
TRBJ1-5 | NA | TRBV7-9 | NA | 14 | CASSTGHPNQPQHF | TGTGCCAGCAGCACGGGACATCCTAATCAGCCCCAGCATTTT
TRBJ1-1 | TRBD1 | TRBV30 | NA | 13 | CAWSVGRGVEAFF | TGTGCCTGGAGTGTGGGCAGGGGGGTTGAAGCTTTCTTT
TRBJ2-7 | NA | TRBV5-1 | NA | 13 | CASTRGSHYEQYF | TGCGCCAGCACTAGGGGAAGCCACTACGAGCAGTACTTC
TRBJ2-7 | TRBD2 | TRBV27 | few | 17 | CASSLWTSGRGLNEQYF | TGTGCCAGCAGTTTATGGACTAGCGGGAGAGGCCTGAACGAGCAGTACTTC
TRBJ1-2 | TRBD1 | TRBV29-1 | NA | 16 | CSVEPQLEDRMDGYTF | TGCAGCGTTGAACCCCAGCTCGAGGACAGGATGGATGGCTACACCTTC
TRBJ2-7 | TRBD1 | TRBV4-3 | NA | 15 | CASSLFPGTDPEQYF | TGCGCCAGCAGCCTATTCCCTGGGACAGACCCAGAGCAGTACTTC
TRBJ2-1 | TRBD2 | TRBV7-7 | NA | 15 | CASSLLAGPYNEQFF | TGTGCCAGCAGCTTACTAGCGGGACCCTACAATGAGCAGTTCTTC
TRBJ1-2 | TRBD1 | TRBV10-3 | NA | 16 | CAIMGAPGTGVEGYTF | TGTGCCATCATGGGGGCCCCCGGGACAGGGGTTGAGGGCTACACCTTC
TRBJ1-2 | TRBD1 | TRBV28 | NA | 16 | CASSLGQGGAMGGYTF | TGTGCCAGCAGTTTAGGACAGGGAGGCGCGATGGGTGGCTACACCTTC
TRBJ2-1 | NA | TRBV5-1 | NA | 16 | CASSLGLTTSYNEQFF | TGCGCCAGCAGCTTGGGACTTACTACCTCCTACAATGAGCAGTTCTTC
TRBJ2-2 | NA | TRBV30 | NA | 14 | CAWDGGVDAGELFF | TGTGCCTGGGACGGCGGGGTTGACGCCGGGGAGCTGTTTTTT
TRBJ2-1 | NA | TRBV7-3 | NA | 15 | CASSPLSTAYNEQFF | TGTGCCAGCAGCCCCCTGAGCACCGCATACAATGAGCAGTTCTTC
TRBJ2-3 | NA | TRBV7-2 | NA | 15 | CASSLVGRRTDTQYF | TGTGCCAGCAGCTTAGTAGGGAGGAGGACAGATACGCAGTATTTT
TRBJ2-7 | TRBD2 | TRBV11-3 | NA | 15 | CASSPLSGRANEQYF | TGTGCCAGCAGCCCGCTGAGTGGGAGGGCCAATGAGCAGTACTTC
TRBJ2-1 | NA | TRBV5-4 | NA | 14 | CASSLALRPDEQFF | TGTGCCAGCAGCTTAGCCCTCCGCCCGGATGAGCAGTTCTTC
TRBJ2-2 | TRBD2 | TRBV10-1 | NA | 21 | CASTQDWGPGTSGSNTGELFF | TGCGCCAGCACCCAAGATTGGGGGCCCGGGACTAGCGGGAGCAACACCGGGGAGCTGTTTTTT
TRBJ1-1 | NA | TRBV11-2 | NA | 15 | CASSPRTGSGSEAFF | TGTGCCAGCAGCCCCAGGACCGGGTCGGGATCTGAAGCTTTCTTT
TRBJ1-2 | NA | TRBV5-1 | NA | 14 | CASSIWAGDRGYTF | TGCGCCAGCAGCATATGGGCAGGGGACCGTGGCTACACCTTC
TRBJ1-5 | TRBD1 | TRBV27 | NA | 15 | CASSLWTGGNQPQHF | TGTGCCAGCAGTTTATGGACAGGGGGCAATCAGCCCCAGCATTTT
TRBJ2-3 | NA | TRBV29-1 | once | 13 | CSVESVWTDTQYF | TGCAGCGTTGAATCGGTTTGGACAGATACGCAGTATTTT
TRBJ1-2 | NA | TRBV6-5 | many | 13 | CASSQTANYGYTF | TGTGCCAGCAGTCAGACAGCTAACTATGGCTACACCTTC
TRBJ2-1 | NA | TRBV7-6 | NA | 14 | CASSLGSSYNEQFF | TGTGCCAGCAGCTTAGGGAGCTCCTACAATGAGCAGTTCTTC
TRBJ2-1 | TRBD2 | TRBV7-6 | few | 15 | CASSLEAGAYNEQFF | TGTGCCAGCAGCTTAGAAGCGGGAGCCTACAATGAGCAGTTCTTC
TRBJ2-7 | TRBD2 | TRBV13 | once | 14 | CASRPAGPAYEQYF | TGTGCCAGCAGGCCAGCGGGACCGGCCTACGAGCAGTACTTC
TRBJ1-2 | NA | TRBV6-1 | NA | 13 | CATTESYVVGYTF | TGTGCCACGACAGAGTCCTACGTTGTTGGCTACACCTTC
TRBJ2-7 | NA | TRBV5-6 | NA | 14 | CASSLVGVWYEQYF | TGTGCCAGCAGCTTGGTAGGGGTTTGGTACGAGCAGTACTTC
TRBJ2-7 | TRBD2 | TRBV9 | NA | 13 | CASSREGRYEQYF | TGTGCCAGCTCGCGGGAGGGCCGCTACGAGCAGTACTTC
TRBJ1-1 | NA | TRBV6-5 | NA | 14 | CASSRGRGNTEAFF | TGTGCCAGCAGTCGCGGCAGGGGGAACACTGAAGCTTTCTTT
TRBJ1-5 | NA | TRBV25-1 | NA | 14 | CASSQSGDIQPQHF | TGTGCCAGCAGTCAAAGCGGGGACATCCAGCCCCAGCATTTT
TRBJ2-7 | NA | TRBV27 | once | 17 | CASSAYPGVGSTYEQYF | TGTGCCAGCAGTGCGTACCCGGGGGTAGGGTCTACCTACGAGCAGTACTTC
TRBJ1-3 | TRBD1 | TRBV27 | NA | 17 | CASSLGTGGGSGNTIYF | TGTGCCAGCAGTTTAGGGACAGGGGGGGGCTCTGGAAACACCATATATTTT
TRBJ1-2 | TRBD1 | TRBV14 | NA | 15 | CASSQGFGQGRGYTF | TGTGCCAGCAGCCAAGGCTTCGGACAGGGTCGAGGCTACACCTTC